This T cell receptor beta chain appears in the sequencing data of a study of blood T cell repertoires in COVID-19. Overall study context: Sites in the United States, Italy and Spain provided acute and convalescent COVID-19 samples. Sources were T cells, B-cell-depleted T cells, or PBMCs; the material itself was cDNA or gDNA.

Clones were sequenced by immunoSEQ multiplex PCR, and TCRdb holds only the in-frame ones, with some missing. The data hold 80,000 to 90,000 clones, with 65% to 85% observed a single time. The sample was peripheral blood. This clonotype was sampled from a man aged 65-85 years with acute or convalescent COVID-19.

The CDR3 region is CASSSHPSPAGLAGSYNEQFF. The CDR3 region has the DNA TGCGCCAGCAGCTCCCACCCTTCCCCGGCCGGACTAGCGGGCTCCTACAATGAGCAGTTCTTC. The V gene is TRBV5-1, the J gene TRBJ2-1; 11 bases are shared with TRBD2. J gave up 0 bases and V 3 bases, and 17 bases lay outside the gene matches. Germline-derived CDR1 and CDR2 are SGHRS and YFSETQ. The CDR3 consists of 21 residues.